This T cell receptor beta chain was sequenced in a study of T cell responses to AZD1222 COVID-19 vaccine (dated by TCRdb to the early 2020s). In terms of the full investigation: Because spike-specific TCR depth and breadth did not differ between the two schedules, AZD1222 recipients who got a second dose at roughly 4 weeks were pooled with those who got a second dose at roughly 12 weeks. TCR sequencing covered 230 or so trial participants: 200 to 220 given two doses of AZD1222 and approximately 25 given two doses of MenACWY control vaccine. Trial participants were enrolled by age into subgroups of 18-55, 56-69 and 70-plus years, and roughly 160, 29 and 62 TCR-sequenced participants, respectively, were included in these subgroups. Paper-wide results and their limitations: Reportedly, almost half of the unique spike-specific TCRs recognized epitopes lying outside the regions that are mutated in the B.1.351 and B.1.1.7 variants. No day 14 peak-response samples were available, so repertoires were characterized only after the peak T cell response. After two AZD1222 doses, both the breadth and the depth of spike-specific TCRs were significantly higher than at day 0 and than in MenACWY recipients. The 56-69-year group was small, and its depth increase did not reach significance, likely because of low power. Only a handful of AZD1222 recipients were SARS-CoV-2 seropositive at baseline, limiting conclusions about previously exposed vaccinees. The whole spike protein was spanned by vaccine-associated CD4 TCRs, and dominant responses were seen in regions 160-218 and 743-854. Most participants were white British and females outnumbered males, and the authors suggested that clonal diversity may have been underestimated.

The CDR3 regions of human TCRbeta chains were subjected to immunosequencing. For the original study's pipeline: TCRs in the repertoires were matched against a reference library of SARS-CoV-2-specific TCRs that had been generated with the MIRA antigen-specificity platform. Breadth was defined as the fraction of unique TCRs that were SARS-CoV-2-associated. Depth was defined as the fraction of total T cells that were SARS-CoV-2-associated. Each spike-specific TCR was assigned to its reactive spike region and to a CD4 or CD8 class using the MIRA data. Log10-transformed breadth and depth values were compared by one-way ANOVA with Sidak's multiple comparisons tests. The table was pulled from immuneACCESS by TCRdb, which kept in-frame rearrangements only. Such tables lose some clones; where checked, under half of the loss comes from unresolved V genes, and the rest has no known cause. That table furnishes V, J and clone size, whereas the DNA furnished D and trimming. The sample table lists under 150,000 clones, around nine tenths of them with a count of one. The ten largest account for about a tenth of the sample.

Remarks on this clone: Its target antigen remains unknown. No much larger clone exists at a distance of one base, and base qualities are not known.

In the paper's terms, the time point label means: baseline before first vaccination. Vaccinee samples came from UK trials COV001 and COV002, including a single-blind randomized controlled phase 2/3 trial of AZD1222 (ChAdOx1 nCoV-19) in healthy adults. For TCRbeta chain sequencing, PBMC samples were collected from trial participants at day 0 and at day 28 after the second dose. The origin of this receptor is an adult in good health. The sample in question was peripheral blood, obtained on day 0 of AZD1222 vaccination.

The bases read TGCGCCAGCAGCTCAGGAATGGGGGGGAACACTGAAGCTTTCTTT. This is translated as CASSSGMGGNTEAFF. The chain couples TRBV5-1 to TRBJ1-1; 5 matching bases give a weak D call of TRBD1. The CDR3 goes from the cysteine to the phenylalanine over 15 residues. The DNA shown is the 45-base CDR3, in frame from base 1. Looking up the germline V gene yields CDR1 SGHRS and CDR2 YFSETQ. V is pared back by 3 bases and J by 1 base, with 13 bases lying between the germline termini.